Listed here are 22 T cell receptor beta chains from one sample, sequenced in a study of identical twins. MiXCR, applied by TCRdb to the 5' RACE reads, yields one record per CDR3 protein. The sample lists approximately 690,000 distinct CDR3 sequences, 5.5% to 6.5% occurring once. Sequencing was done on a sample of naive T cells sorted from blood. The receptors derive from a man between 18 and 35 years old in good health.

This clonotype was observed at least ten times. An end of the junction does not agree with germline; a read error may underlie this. The CDR3 reads CASSQDMGAVQSVF. CDR3 in DNA: TGTGCCAGCAGCCAAGATATGGGCGCCGTACAATCAGTCTTC. V gene TRBV14 combines with J gene TRBJ2-1; unclear D gene. The germline V gene encodes CDR1 SGHDN and CDR2 FVKESK. The CDR3 consists of 14 residues.

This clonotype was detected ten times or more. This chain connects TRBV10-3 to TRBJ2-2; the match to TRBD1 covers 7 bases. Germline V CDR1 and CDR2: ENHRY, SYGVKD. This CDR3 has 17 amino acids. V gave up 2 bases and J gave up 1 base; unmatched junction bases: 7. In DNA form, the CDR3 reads TGTGCCATCAGTGAGAGTCTGAGACAGGGGAACACCGGGGAGCTGTTTTTT. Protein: CAISESLRQGNTGELFF.

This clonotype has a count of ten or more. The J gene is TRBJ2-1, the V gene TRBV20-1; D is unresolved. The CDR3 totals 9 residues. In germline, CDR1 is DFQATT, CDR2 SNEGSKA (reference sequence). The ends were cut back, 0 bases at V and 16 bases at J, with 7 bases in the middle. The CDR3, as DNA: TGCAGTGCTAGAGATTCGACCTTCTTC. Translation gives CSARDSTFF.

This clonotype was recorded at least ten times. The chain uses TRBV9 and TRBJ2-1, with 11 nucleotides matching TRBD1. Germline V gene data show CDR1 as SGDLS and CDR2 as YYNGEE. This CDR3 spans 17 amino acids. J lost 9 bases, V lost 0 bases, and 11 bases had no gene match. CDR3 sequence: CASSVGVGQGARGEQFF. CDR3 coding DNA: TGTGCCAGCAGCGTAGGTGTTGGACAGGGGGCGAGGGGTGAGCAGTTCTTC.

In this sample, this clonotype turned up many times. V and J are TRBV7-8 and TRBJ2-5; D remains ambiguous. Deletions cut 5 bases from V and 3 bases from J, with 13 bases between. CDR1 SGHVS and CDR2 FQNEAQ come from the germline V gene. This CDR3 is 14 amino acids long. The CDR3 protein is CASSPRAREETQYF. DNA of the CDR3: TGTGCCAGCAGCCCCCGGGCAAGGGAAGAGACCCAGTACTTC.

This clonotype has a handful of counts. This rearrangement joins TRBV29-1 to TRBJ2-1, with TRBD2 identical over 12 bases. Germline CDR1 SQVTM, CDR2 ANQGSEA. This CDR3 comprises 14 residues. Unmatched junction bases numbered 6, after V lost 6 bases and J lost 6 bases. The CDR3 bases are TGCAGCGTGATTCCTAGCGGGAGGGGCAATGAGCAGTTCTTC. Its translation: CSVIPSGRGNEQFF.

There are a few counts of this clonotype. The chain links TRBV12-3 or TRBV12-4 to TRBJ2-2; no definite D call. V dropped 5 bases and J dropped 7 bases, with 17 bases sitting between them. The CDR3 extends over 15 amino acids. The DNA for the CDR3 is TGTGCCAGCAGTCGGTCCGGGTCCGCTCGCGGGGAGCTGTTTTTT. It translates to CASSRSGSARGELFF.

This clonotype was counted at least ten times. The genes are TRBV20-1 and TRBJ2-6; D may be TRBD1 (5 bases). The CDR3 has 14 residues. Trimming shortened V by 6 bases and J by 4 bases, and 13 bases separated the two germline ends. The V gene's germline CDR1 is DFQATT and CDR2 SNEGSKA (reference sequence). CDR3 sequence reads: CSATTGTGANVLTF. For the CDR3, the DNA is TGCAGTGCCACTACAGGAACGGGGGCCAACGTCCTGACTTTC.

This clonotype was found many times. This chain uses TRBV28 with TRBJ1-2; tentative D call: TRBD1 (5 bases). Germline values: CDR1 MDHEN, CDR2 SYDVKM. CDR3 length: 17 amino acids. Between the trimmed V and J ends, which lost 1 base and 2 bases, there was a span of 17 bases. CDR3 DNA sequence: TGTGCCAGCAGTTTATTAGGGGCCCCTGATTCGAACTATGGCTACACCTTC. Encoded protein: CASSLLGAPDSNYGYTF.

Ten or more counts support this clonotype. The CDR3 nucleotides read TGTGCCAGCAGCTTAGAGAACTCCTACAATGAGCAGTTCTTC. The encoded protein is CASSLENSYNEQFF. This chain joins TRBV7-9 and TRBJ2-1; no definite D call. CDR1 and CDR2 from the germline V gene are SEHNR and FQNEAQ (reference sequence). CDR3 size: 14 residues. The V end was cut by 1 base, the J end by 0 bases, with 4 bases between. The full variable domain, its missing parts supplied by reference TRBV7-9 and TRBJ2-1, is DTGVSQNPRHKITKRGQNVTFRCDPISEHNRLYWYRQTLGQGPEFLTYFQNEAQLEKSRLLSDRFSAERPKGSFSTLEIQRTEQGDSAMYLCASSLENSYNEQFFGPGTRLTVL.

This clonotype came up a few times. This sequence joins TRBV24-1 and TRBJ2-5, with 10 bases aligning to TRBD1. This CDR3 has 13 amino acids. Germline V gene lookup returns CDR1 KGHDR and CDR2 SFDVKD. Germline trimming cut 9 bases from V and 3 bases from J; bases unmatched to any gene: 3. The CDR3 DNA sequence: TGTGCCACCGGACAGGGGGGAAAAGAGACCCAGTACTTC. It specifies CATGQGGKETQYF.

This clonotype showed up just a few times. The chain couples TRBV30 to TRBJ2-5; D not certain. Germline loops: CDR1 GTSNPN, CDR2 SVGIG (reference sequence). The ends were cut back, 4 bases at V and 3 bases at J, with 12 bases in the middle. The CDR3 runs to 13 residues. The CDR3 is CAWNPLVEETQYF. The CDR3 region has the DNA TGTGCCTGGAACCCCTTAGTGGAAGAGACCCAGTACTTC.

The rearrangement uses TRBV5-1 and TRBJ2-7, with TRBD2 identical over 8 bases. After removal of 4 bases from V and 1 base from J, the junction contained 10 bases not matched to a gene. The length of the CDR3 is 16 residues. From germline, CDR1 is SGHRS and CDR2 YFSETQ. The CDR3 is CASSPGGGTRSYEQYV. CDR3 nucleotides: TGCGCCAGCAGCCCGGGAGGGGGGACGAGATCCTACGAGCAGTACGTC.

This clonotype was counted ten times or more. The CDR3 region has the DNA TGCGCCAGCAGCTTGGAAAGGGTCAGTGATAGCTCCTACAATGAGCAGTTCTTC. The encoded protein is CASSLERVSDSSYNEQFF. The chain uses TRBV5-1 and TRBJ2-1; D unresolved. Germline CDR1 reads SGHRS; CDR2 reads YFSETQ. V was cut by 0 bases and J by 0 bases, with 16 bases left in between. CDR3 length equals 18 residues. Full variable domain (rest looked up from reference TRBV5-1 and TRBJ2-1): KAGVTQTPRYLIKTRGQQVTLSCSPISGHRSVSWYQQTPGQGLQFLFEYFSETQRNKGNFPGRFSGRQFSNSRSEMNVSTLELGDSALYLCASSLERVSDSSYNEQFFGPGTRLTVL.

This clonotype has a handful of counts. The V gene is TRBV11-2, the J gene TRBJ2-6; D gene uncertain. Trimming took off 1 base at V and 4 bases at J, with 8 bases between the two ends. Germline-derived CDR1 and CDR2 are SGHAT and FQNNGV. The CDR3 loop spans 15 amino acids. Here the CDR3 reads CASSLGALGANVLTF. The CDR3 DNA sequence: TGTGCCAGCAGCTTAGGAGCTCTAGGGGCCAACGTCCTGACTTTC. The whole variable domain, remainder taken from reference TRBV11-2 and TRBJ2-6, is EAGVAQSPRYKIIEKRQSVAFWCNPISGHATLYWYQQILGQGPKLLIQFQNNGVVDDSQLPKDRFSAERLKGVDSTLKIQPAKLEDSAVYLCASSLGALGANVLTFGAGSRLTVL.

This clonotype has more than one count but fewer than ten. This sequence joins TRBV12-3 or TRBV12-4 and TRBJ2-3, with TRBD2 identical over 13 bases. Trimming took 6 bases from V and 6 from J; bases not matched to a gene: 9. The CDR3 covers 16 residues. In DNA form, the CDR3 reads TGTGCCAGCAGGCCCACTAGCGGGAGGGCTCGGGATACGCAGTATTTT. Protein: CASRPTSGRARDTQYF.

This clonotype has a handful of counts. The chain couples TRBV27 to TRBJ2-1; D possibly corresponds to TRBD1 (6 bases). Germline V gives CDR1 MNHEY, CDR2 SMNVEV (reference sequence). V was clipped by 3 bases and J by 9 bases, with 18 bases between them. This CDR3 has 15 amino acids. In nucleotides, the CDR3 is TGTGCCAGCAGTTTTGGGGCAGGGGATAGGGGTGAGCAGTTCTTC. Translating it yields CASSFGAGDRGEQFF.

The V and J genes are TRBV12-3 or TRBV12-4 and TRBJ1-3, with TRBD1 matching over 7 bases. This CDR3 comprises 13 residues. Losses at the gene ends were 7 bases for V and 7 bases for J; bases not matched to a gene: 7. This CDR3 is CASTLDRRNTIYF. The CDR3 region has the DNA TGTGCCAGCACGTTGGACAGGCGGAACACCATATATTTT.

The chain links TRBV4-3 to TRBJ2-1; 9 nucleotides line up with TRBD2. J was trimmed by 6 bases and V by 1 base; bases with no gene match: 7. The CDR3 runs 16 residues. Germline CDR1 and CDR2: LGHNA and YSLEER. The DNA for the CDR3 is TGCGCCAGCAGCCAAGGCGAGCGCGGGAGGGTCAATGAGCAGTTCTTC. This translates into CASSQGERGRVNEQFF.

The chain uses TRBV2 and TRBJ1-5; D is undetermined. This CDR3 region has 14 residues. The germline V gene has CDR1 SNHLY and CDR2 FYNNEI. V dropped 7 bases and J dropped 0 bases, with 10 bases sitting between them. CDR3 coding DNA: TGTGCCAGCATTGACGTAAATAGCAATCAGCCCCAGCATTTT. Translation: CASIDVNSNQPQHF.

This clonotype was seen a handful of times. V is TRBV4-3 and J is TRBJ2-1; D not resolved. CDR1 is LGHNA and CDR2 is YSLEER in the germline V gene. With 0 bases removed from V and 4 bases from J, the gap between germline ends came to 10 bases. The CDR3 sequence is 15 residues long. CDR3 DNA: TGCGCCAGCAGCCAAGAGGGCGGAGCTTACAATGAGCAGTTCTTC. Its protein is CASSQEGGAYNEQFF.

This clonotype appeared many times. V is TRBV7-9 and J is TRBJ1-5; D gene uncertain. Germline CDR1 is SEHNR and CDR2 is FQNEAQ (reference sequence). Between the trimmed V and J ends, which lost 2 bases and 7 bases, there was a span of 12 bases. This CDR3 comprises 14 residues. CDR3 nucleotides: TGTGCCAGCAGCTTAAACGCCCTGGGGCAGCCCCAGCATTTT. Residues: CASSLNALGQPQHF. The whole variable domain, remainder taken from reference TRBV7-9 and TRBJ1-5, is DTGVSQNPRHKITKRGQNVTFRCDPISEHNRLYWYRQTLGQGPEFLTYFQNEAQLEKSRLLSDRFSAERPKGSFSTLEIQRTEQGDSAMYLCASSLNALGQPQHFGDGTRLSIL.